The 6 T cell receptor beta chains reported below all come from one sample, sequenced in a study of cytomegalovirus exposure and HLA in healthy donors. Sequencing used immunoSEQ multiplex PCR; TCRdb keeps in-frame clones, though not all of them. The sample consists of 200,000 to 300,000 clones, roughly 90% of them appearing once. The sequenced sample consisted of PBMCs. The receptors here all came from a man aged 18 to 30 in good health and CMV-seropositive.

The rearrangement joins TRBV27 to TRBJ2-7; the match to TRBD2 covers 10 bases. V was clipped by 9 bases and J by 0 bases; unmatched bases: 5. The CDR3 has 14 amino acids. Germline-derived CDR1 and CDR2 are MNHEY and SMNVEV (reference sequence). The CDR3 DNA reads TGTGCCAGGGTGGGACTAGCGAACTCCTACGAGCAGTACTTC. Residues: CARVGLANSYEQYF.

The sample holds one count of this clone. The V gene is TRBV2, the J gene TRBJ1-2, with D possibly matching TRBD1 (5 bases). Per the germline V gene, CDR1 is SNHLY and CDR2 is FYNNEI. This CDR3 region has 13 residues. The V gene lost 5 bases and the J gene lost 2 bases, with 9 bases spanning the gap. The CDR3 nucleotides read TGTGCCAGCAGTATCAGGGAGAACTATGGCTACACCTTC. Protein product: CASSIRENYGYTF.

The V and J genes are TRBV9 and TRBJ1-5, with a possible D match to TRBD1 (5 bases). The CDR3 is 14 amino acids. Trimming took off 0 bases at V and 4 bases at J, with 8 bases between the two ends. Germline V CDR1 and CDR2: SGDLS, YYNGEE. The CDR3 DNA sequence: TGTGCCAGCAGCGTAGACGGGGCAAATCAGCCCCAGCATTTT. Its translation: CASSVDGANQPQHF.

The CDR3 region has the DNA TGTGCCAGCAGTTTAGCGGGAGACTTGAAGACCCAGTACTTC. It yields the protein CASSLAGDLKTQYF. The chain combines TRBV28 with TRBJ2-5; the match to TRBD2 covers 7 bases. The germline V gene encodes CDR1 MDHEN and CDR2 SYDVKM. V lost 2 bases and J lost 6; bases outside the gene matches: 6. The CDR3 covers 14 residues.

This chain uses TRBV25-1 with TRBJ2-1, with a weak D call TRBD1 (6 bases). The CDR3 loop spans 16 amino acids. Germline values: CDR1 MGHDK, CDR2 SYGVNS. V was trimmed by 2 bases and J by 0 bases, leaving 11 bases between them. The CDR3 here is CASSEVGRGSYNEQFF. For the CDR3, the DNA is TGTGCCAGCAGTGAAGTCGGCAGGGGCTCCTACAATGAGCAGTTCTTC. Drawing the rest from reference TRBV25-1 and TRBJ2-1, the complete variable domain is EADIYQTPRYLVIGTGKKITLECSQTMGHDKMYWYQQDPGMELHLIHYSYGVNSTEKGDLSSESTVSRIRTEHFPLTLESARPSHTSQYLCASSEVGRGSYNEQFFGPGTRLTVL.

This clone turned up a few times. V is TRBV18 and J is TRBJ1-1; D may be TRBD1 (5 bases). CDR3 length: 12 amino acids. In germline, CDR1 is KGHSH, CDR2 LQKENI. V was cut by 1 base and J by 10 bases, with 10 bases left in between. The DNA of the CDR3 is TGTGCCAGCTCACCACAGGGACGTGGAGCTTTCTTT. This translates into CASSPQGRGAFF.